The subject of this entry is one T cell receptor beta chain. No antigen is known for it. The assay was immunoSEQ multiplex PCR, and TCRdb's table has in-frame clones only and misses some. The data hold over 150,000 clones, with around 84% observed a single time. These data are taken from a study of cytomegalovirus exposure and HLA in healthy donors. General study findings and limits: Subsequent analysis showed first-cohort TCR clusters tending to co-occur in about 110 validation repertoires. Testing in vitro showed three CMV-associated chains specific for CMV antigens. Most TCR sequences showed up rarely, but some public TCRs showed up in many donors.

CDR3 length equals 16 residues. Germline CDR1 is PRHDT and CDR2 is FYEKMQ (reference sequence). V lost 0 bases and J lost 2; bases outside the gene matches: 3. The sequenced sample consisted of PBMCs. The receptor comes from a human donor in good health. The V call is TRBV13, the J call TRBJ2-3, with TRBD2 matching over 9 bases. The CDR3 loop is CASSLGTSGFTDTQYF. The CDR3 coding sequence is TGTGCCAGCAGCTTAGGGACTAGCGGATTCACAGATACGCAGTATTTT.